The clone carrying this T cell receptor beta chain was seen a single time. This sample was taken from a study of OX40 agonist ivuxolimab in advanced cancers. Study-level background: Ivuxolimab, an agonist antibody against OX40 (CD134), was given to patients.

The germline CDR1 and CDR2 sequences are LNHDA and SQIVND (reference sequence). The CDR3 is made up of 13 amino acids. The V segment lost 7 bases and the J segment 5 bases; nucleotides outside the gene matches: 4. The data were produced by immunoSEQ multiplex PCR, yet TCRdb's version contains in-frame clones alone and is incomplete. This table holds fewer than 65,000 clones, around 90% found once. Specimen: CD4+ or CD8+ T cells sorted from blood, collected in a trial of the OX40 agonist ivuxolimab. The chain joins TRBV19 to TRBJ2-4; 8 bases align to TRBD1. The clonotype was recovered from an adult with an advanced solid tumor such as melanoma, head and neck, liver or kidney cancer. CDR3 in DNA: TGTGCCAGTAAAACGACAGGGGAAAACATTCAGTACTTC. It encodes CASKTTGENIQYF.